One sample yielded the 8 T cell receptor beta chains listed below, sequenced in a study of T cells in Graves' hyperthyroidism and ophthalmopathy. The investigators amplified TCR beta CDR3 regions from RNA transcripts. The study used the HTBI primer set for a first-round RT-PCR of the TCR CDR3. TCRdb re-analysed the multiplex PCR reads in MiXCR, keeping a single row per CDR3 protein. The sample holds hundreds of thousands of distinct CDR3 sequences; approximately 15% are singletons and the top ten take roughly 3.5%. Sequencing input: blood. The receptors stem from a woman aged 40-49 years with Graves' ophthalmopathy.

The sample holds a few counts of this clonotype. A single base separates this from a much larger clone, so it may be a read error. The CDR3 ends on some other residue instead of the conserved phenylalanine or tryptophan, so this is likely a read error. The V call is TRBV2, the J call TRBJ2-7, with D maybe TRBD2 (5 bases). Germline V lookup: CDR1 SNHLY, CDR2 FYNNEI. Trimming removed 7 bases from V and 3 bases from J, with 19 bases in between. This CDR3 is built from 15 residues. CDR3 DNA: TGTGCCAGCAAGTGGGAGAAGGGCCGTGGCTACGAGCAGTACCTC. Its protein is CASKWEKGRGYEQYL.

The chain joins TRBV7-3 to TRBJ2-1; 8 bases match TRBD2. Losses at the gene ends were 3 bases for V and 10 bases for J; bases not matched to a gene: 5. The CDR3 consists of 13 residues. CDR1 SGHTA and CDR2 FQGTGA come from the germline V gene. CDR3 coding DNA: TGTGCCAGCAGCTTGACTAGCGAAAGCGAGCAGTTCTTC. Translating it yields CASSLTSESEQFF.

Only a few counts were recorded for this clonotype. The rearrangement uses TRBV29-1 and TRBJ2-1; 10 nucleotides agree with TRBD1. CDR1 is SQVTM, CDR2 ANQGSEA, per germline. Trimming removed 3 bases from V and 5 bases from J; junction bases left unmatched: 7. The CDR3 has 15 residues. The CDR3 nucleotides read TGCAGCGTTGAGAAGGGACAGGGGTACGACAATGAGCAGTTCTTC. Its translation: CSVEKGQGYDNEQFF.

This clonotype was observed at least ten times. This rearrangement joins TRBV2 to TRBJ2-3; perhaps TRBD2 as D (6 bases). From germline, CDR1 is SNHLY and CDR2 FYNNEI. With 3 bases removed from V and 3 bases from J, the gap between germline ends came to 13 bases. The CDR3 consists of 15 residues. The CDR3 protein is CASSDRLGQTDTQYF. CDR3 bases: TGTGCCAGCAGTGATCGACTAGGGCAAACAGATACGCAGTATTTT.

The chain links TRBV2 to TRBJ2-6, with 7 bases that match TRBD1. CDR1 and CDR2 (germline): SNHLY, FYNNEI. Losses at the gene ends were 5 bases for V and 4 bases for J; bases not matched to a gene: 14. The CDR3 is made up of 18 amino acids. The CDR3 region has the DNA TGTGCCAGCAGTTGGTGGAGCAGGGGGAGATCAGGGGCCAACGTCCTGACTTTC. Encoded protein: CASSWWSRGRSGANVLTF. The whole variable domain, filled in from reference TRBV2 and TRBJ2-6, reads EPEVTQTPSHQVTQMGQEVILRCVPISNHLYFYWYRQILGQKVEFLVSFYNNEISEKSEIFDDQFSVERPDGSNFTLKIRSTKLEDSAMYFCASSWWSRGRSGANVLTFGAGSRLTVL.

This clonotype was seen only a few times. The chain carries TRBV6-4 and TRBJ2-1, with TRBD2 matching over 7 bases. The CDR3 has 14 residues. Germline CDR1 MRHNA, CDR2 SNTAGT. With V trimmed by 3 bases and J by 7 bases, 6 bases remained unmatched. CDR3 amino acids: CASSEAGALNEQFF. CDR3 DNA: TGTGCCAGCAGTGAGGCGGGAGCGTTAAATGAGCAGTTCTTC.

This rearrangement joins TRBV29-1 to TRBJ2-5; weak D call: TRBD1 (6 bases). V was cut by 7 bases and J by 1 base, with 13 bases left in between. The CDR3 is 13 amino acids. The V gene's germline CDR1 is SQVTM and CDR2 ANQGSEA. CDR3 DNA sequence: TGCAGCGCCAACACAGGGAGCCAAGAGACCCAGTACTTC. This gives the protein CSANTGSQETQYF.

This clonotype appeared many times. V and J are TRBV2 and TRBJ1-5; D may be TRBD1 (5 bases). The ends were cut back, 4 bases at V and 2 bases at J, with 15 bases in the middle. The CDR3 is 16 residues long. Germline V gene lookup returns CDR1 SNHLY and CDR2 FYNNEI. In DNA form, the CDR3 reads TGTGCCAGCAGTGGGACACCCTACCAAGGCAATCAGCCCCAGCATTTT. The encoded protein is CASSGTPYQGNQPQHF.